This T cell receptor (beta chain) is from a study of cytomegalovirus exposure and HLA in healthy donors. Overall study context: Counted in an early data release were tens of millions of unique TCRs from HLA-typed donors. The study's findings and limits: The dataset shows that most TCR sequences were rare, while some public TCRs occurred in many donors.

This CDR3 has 15 residues. Germline CDR1 reads MNHEY; CDR2 reads SMNVEV (reference sequence). Germline trimming cut 8 bases from V and 7 bases from J; bases unmatched to any gene: 13. In its sample, this clone was seen a few times. Antigen: not known. The PCR ran on 60 Vbeta and 13 Jbeta primers. Only in-frame clones appear in the TCRdb table, and some are missing; sequencing was by immunoSEQ multiplex PCR. The table lists 85,000 to 130,000 clones, roughly 75% of them singletons, with 1.5% to 2% in the top ten. What was sequenced was PBMCs. The clonotype comes from a middle-aged woman in good health and CMV-seronegative. The chain combines TRBV27 with TRBJ2-1; 8 bases match TRBD2. Here the CDR3 DNA reads TGTGCCAGCGGCTTAGCGGGAAATATTCGAAATGAGCAGTTCTTC. It yields the protein CASGLAGNIRNEQFF.